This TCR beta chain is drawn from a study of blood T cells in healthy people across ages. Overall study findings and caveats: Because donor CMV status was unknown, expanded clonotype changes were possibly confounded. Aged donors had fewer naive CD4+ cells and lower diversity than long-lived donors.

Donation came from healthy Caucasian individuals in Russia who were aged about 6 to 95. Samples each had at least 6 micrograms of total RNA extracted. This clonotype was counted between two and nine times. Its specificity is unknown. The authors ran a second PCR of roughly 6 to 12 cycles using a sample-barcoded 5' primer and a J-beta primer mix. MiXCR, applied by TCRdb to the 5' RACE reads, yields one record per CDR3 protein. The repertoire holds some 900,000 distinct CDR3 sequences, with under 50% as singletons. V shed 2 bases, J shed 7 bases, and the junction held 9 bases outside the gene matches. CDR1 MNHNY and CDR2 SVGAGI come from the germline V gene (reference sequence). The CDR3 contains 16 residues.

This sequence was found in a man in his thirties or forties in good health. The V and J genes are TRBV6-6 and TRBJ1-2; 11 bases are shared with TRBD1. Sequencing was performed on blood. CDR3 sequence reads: CASSYGTGGGRPGYTF. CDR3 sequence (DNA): TGTGCCAGCAGTTACGGGACAGGGGGAGGCCGACCTGGCTACACCTTC.